Listed here is a single T cell receptor (beta chain). Its antigen is undetermined. The junction and the germline gene differ at one end; a read error may be behind it. This sample is part of a study of regulatory T cells in long-lasting Graves disease. The overall study: Positive TSH receptor antibodies alongside over 5 years of antithyroid drugs were what marked Graves' disease as persistent. Study-level results: The persistent group shared about 2,600 public clonotypes, more than the roughly 970 shared by new patients. When disease was persistent, TRBV28, TRBJ1-2 and TRBJ2-5 were the favored segments.

Germline CDR1 and CDR2: SGHRS and YFSETQ. The CDR3 runs to 15 residues. Time point of the sample: persistent/refractory GD, antithyroid drugs over 5 years with positive TRAb. Isolated PBMC RNA provided the starting material for the TCR library. Patients all came to the study from an endocrinology department in Xi'an, China. CDR3 regions were amplified by Arm-PCR using iRepertoire HTBI primers to build TCR beta libraries. TCRdb reanalysed the multiplex PCR reads using MiXCR and keeps one entry per CDR3 protein. The sample lists 500,000 to 800,000 distinct CDR3 sequences; around 30% were seen once. The sequence came from a female donor with Graves disease. This specimen was peripheral blood mononuclear cells (PBMCs), taken when the disease was refractory, from a patient treated with antithyroid drugs. The rearrangement joins TRBV5-1 to TRBJ1-6; TRBD1 agrees at 11 bases. The CDR3 region is CVSSGQGASSSPLHF. CDR3 coding DNA: TGTGTCAGCAGCGGACAGGGGGCCAGTAGTTCACCCCTCCACTTT. Full variable domain (missing parts from reference TRBV5-1 and TRBJ1-6): KAGVTQTPRYLIKTRGQQVTLSCSPISGHRSVSWYQQTPGQGLQFLFEYFSETQRNKGNFPGRFSGRQFSNSRSEMNVSTLELGDSALYLCVSSGQGASSSPLHFGNGTRLTVT.